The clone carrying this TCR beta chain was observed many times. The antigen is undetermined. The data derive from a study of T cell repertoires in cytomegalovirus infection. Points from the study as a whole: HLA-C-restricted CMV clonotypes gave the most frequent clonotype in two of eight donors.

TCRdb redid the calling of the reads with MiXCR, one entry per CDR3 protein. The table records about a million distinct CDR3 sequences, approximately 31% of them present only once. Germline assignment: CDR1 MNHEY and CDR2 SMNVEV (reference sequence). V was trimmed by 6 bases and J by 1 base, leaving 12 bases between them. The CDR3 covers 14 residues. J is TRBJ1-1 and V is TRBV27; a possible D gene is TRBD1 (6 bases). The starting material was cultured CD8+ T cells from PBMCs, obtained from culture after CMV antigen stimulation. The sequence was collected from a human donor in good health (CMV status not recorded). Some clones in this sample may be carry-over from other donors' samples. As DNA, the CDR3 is TGTGCCAGCAGCCCCGGACAGAAGAACACTGAAGCTTTCTTT. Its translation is CASSPGQKNTEAFF.